The 28 T cell receptor beta chains given below trace back to one sample, sequenced in a study of blood T cells in healthy people across ages. The use of a sample-barcoded 5' primer and a J-beta primer mix characterized a second PCR of 7 to 11 cycles. TCRdb reprocessed the 5' RACE reads with MiXCR, giving one entry per CDR3 protein. Of hundreds of thousands of distinct CDR3 sequences in the sample, around 52% were seen once. Material: blood. The origin of the receptors is a woman of 80 years or more in good health.

This clonotype was counted ten times or more. The gene calls are TRBV7-8 and TRBJ1-2; D perhaps matches TRBD1 (5 bases). CDR3 size: 15 residues. Trimming cost V 0 bases and J 4 bases, with 12 bases left between them. Germline CDR1 is SGHVS and CDR2 is FQNEAQ. The CDR3: CASSLASQGLYGYTF. CDR3 DNA: TGTGCCAGCAGCTTAGCCTCCCAGGGACTCTATGGCTACACCTTC.

CDR3: CASSAGLVGELFF. Here the CDR3 DNA reads TGCGCCAGCAGCGCGGGACTAGTAGGGGAGCTGTTTTTT. The chain recombines TRBV5-1 with TRBJ2-2, with 8 bases matching TRBD2. From germline, CDR1 is SGHRS and CDR2 YFSETQ. This CDR3 is 13 amino acids long. Losses at the gene ends were 4 bases for V and 8 bases for J; bases not matched to a gene: 4.

This clonotype turned up a few times. This chain uses TRBV20-1 with TRBJ1-2; TRBD1 agrees at 8 bases. Germline trimming cut 3 bases from V and 3 bases from J; bases unmatched to any gene: 3. This CDR3 spans 13 amino acids. The germline gives CDR1 DFQATT, CDR2 SNEGSKA (reference sequence). The CDR3: CSARTGADYGYTF. The CDR3 DNA reads TGCAGTGCTAGGACAGGGGCGGACTATGGCTACACCTTC.

The rearrangement uses TRBV6-5 and TRBJ1-1; D may be TRBD1 (5 bases). The germline V gene has CDR1 MNHEY and CDR2 SVGAGI. CDR3 length: 14 amino acids. Trimming left V 5 bases short and J 5 bases short, with 15 bases between. The CDR3 spells CASSNPFWGTEAFF. CDR3 in DNA: TGTGCCAGCAGTAACCCTTTTTGGGGGACTGAAGCTTTCTTT.

The chain links TRBV5-1 to TRBJ2-3, with 11 nucleotides matching TRBD2. Germline V gives CDR1 SGHRS, CDR2 YFSETQ. CDR3 length equals 16 residues. V shed 0 bases and J 4 bases; nucleotides not matched to a gene: 4. Written as DNA, the CDR3 is TGCGCCAGCAGCTTGGATACTAGCGGGAGATCAGATACGCAGTATTTT. Amino acids: CASSLDTSGRSDTQYF.

This clonotype was found many times. This chain connects TRBV7-3 to TRBJ2-2, with TRBD2 as a possible D gene (5 bases). The CDR3 loop spans 14 amino acids. Trimming cost V 5 bases and J 1 base, with 8 bases left between them. Germline CDR1 reads SGHTA; CDR2 reads FQGTGA. The CDR3 nucleotides read TGTGCCAGCAGCCCCGGAGGGAACACCGGGGAGCTGTTTTTT. Amino acid sequence: CASSPGGNTGELFF.

As concerns this clonotype: A much larger clone differs from this one at a single base, so this may be a read error. The chain is built from TRBV7-9 and TRBJ2-3; weak D call: TRBD2 (6 bases). Germline assignment: CDR1 SEHNR and CDR2 FQNEAQ (reference sequence). The CDR3 totals 16 residues. CDR3 nucleotide sequence: TGTGTCAGCAGCCCCGGGACTCTCGGCGGCACAGATACGCAGTATTTT. It codes for CVSSPGTLGGTDTQYF.

As concerns this clonotype: One base away lies a much larger clone, so this may be a sequencing read error. The chain has TRBV20-1 and TRBJ2-5; D is possibly TRBD2 (5 bases). The CDR3 consists of 11 residues. Per the germline V gene, CDR1 is DFQATT and CDR2 is SNEGSKA (reference sequence). The CDR3 DNA is TGCGGTGCGCGGACTGGGGAGACCCAGTACTTC. This translates into CGARTGETQYF.

This clonotype was found many times. The CDR3 DNA reads TGTGCCAGCAGCCAAGACCGGATTCAGTACTTC. Residues: CASSQDRIQYF. The chain couples TRBV3-1 to TRBJ2-4; D gene uncertain. In germline, CDR1 is LGHDT, CDR2 YNNKEL (reference sequence). CDR3 size: 11 residues. V was pared by 0 bases and J by 10 bases, with 4 bases between. Supplemented by reference TRBV3-1 and TRBJ2-4, the full variable domain reads DTAVSQTPKYLVTQMGNDKSIKCEQNLGHDTMYWYKQDSKKFLKIMFSYNNKELIINETVPNRFSPKSPDKAHLNLHINSLELGDSAVYFCASSQDRIQYFGAGTRLSVL.

This clonotype was detected a few times. This could be a read error, since a much larger clone is one nucleotide away. The chain uses TRBV25-1 and TRBJ2-5; possibly TRBD1 or TRBD2 for D (6 bases each). TRBJ2-7 explains the end of the DNA better; the J call may be wrong. The CDR3 covers 14 residues. Germline-derived CDR1 and CDR2 are MGHDK and SYGVNS. In nucleotides, the CDR3 is TGTGCCAGCAGTGAAGCGGGACACCTCTACGAGCAGTACTTC. This codes for CASSEAGHLYEQYF.

At least ten counts were recorded for this clonotype. This chain uses TRBV5-1 with TRBJ2-1; TRBD1 might be the D (6 bases). This CDR3 comprises 16 residues. V shed 3 bases and J shed 2 bases, with 15 bases lying between them. Per the germline V gene, CDR1 is SGHRS and CDR2 is YFSETQ. CDR3 sequence: CASSWQGLQTYNEQFF. In DNA, the CDR3 is TGCGCCAGCAGCTGGCAGGGGCTTCAAACCTACAATGAGCAGTTCTTC. The full variable domain, its missing parts supplied by reference TRBV5-1 and TRBJ2-1, is KAGVTQTPRYLIKTRGQQVTLSCSPISGHRSVSWYQQTPGQGLQFLFEYFSETQRNKGNFPGRFSGRQFSNSRSEMNVSTLELGDSALYLCASSWQGLQTYNEQFFGPGTRLTVL.

This clonotype was recorded at least ten times. The chain recombines TRBV3-1 with TRBJ2-1, with D possibly being TRBD1 (6 bases). Trimming took off 1 base at V and 6 bases at J, with 7 bases between the two ends. CDR3 length: 13 amino acids. Germline CDR1 reads LGHDT; CDR2 reads YNNKEL (reference sequence). CDR3 amino acids: CASSQGTVNEQFF. The CDR3 nucleotides are TGTGCCAGCAGCCAAGGGACAGTCAATGAGCAGTTCTTC.

V usage is TRBV18 and J usage is TRBJ2-7, with D tentatively TRBD1 (6 bases). The CDR3 covers 15 residues. The germline V gene has CDR1 KGHSH and CDR2 LQKENI. V was trimmed by 3 bases and J by 3 bases, leaving 15 bases between them. CDR3 DNA: TGTGCCAGCTCACCCGAGGTAACAGGGCTCTACGAGCAGTACTTC. It yields the protein CASSPEVTGLYEQYF.

This clonotype was counted a few times. The chain recombines TRBV14 with TRBJ1-2; no clear D gene. The CDR3 consists of 14 residues. CDR1 SGHDN and CDR2 FVKESK come from the germline V gene. V was shortened by 2 bases and J by 8 bases, with 15 bases between the two germline ends. CDR3 residues: CASSQSSASLGYTF. The CDR3 region has the DNA TGTGCCAGCAGCCAAAGTTCAGCCTCTCTCGGCTACACCTTC.

The genes are TRBV29-1 and TRBJ2-5, with TRBD1 as a possible D gene (6 bases). The DNA end favors TRBJ2-7, so the J call may be wrong. The CDR3 sequence is 13 residues long. Germline CDR1 and CDR2: SQVTM and ANQGSEA. The CDR3 DNA follows: TGCAGCGTTGGTGGGCAGGGGATCTACGAGCAGTACTTC. It codes for CSVGGQGIYEQYF.

The V and J genes are TRBV5-1 and TRBJ1-4; possible D gene TRBD1, 5 bases. This CDR3 comprises 15 residues. From germline, CDR1 is SGHRS and CDR2 YFSETQ. Trimming stripped 2 bases from V and 3 bases from J, with 11 bases between. The CDR3 DNA reads as TGCGCCAGCAGCTTTATTTGGGGGTCTAATGAAAAACTGTTTTTT. Amino acids: CASSFIWGSNEKLFF.

The V call is TRBV7-2, the J call TRBJ2-4, with D uncertain. The CDR3 consists of 15 residues. Trimming left V 5 bases short and J 3 bases short, with 14 bases between. Germline lookup yields CDR1 SGHTA and CDR2 FQGNSA. The DNA for the CDR3 is TGTGCCAGCAGCCCCGGGCGCCTAAGCAAAAACATTCAGTACTTC. This encodes CASSPGRLSKNIQYF.

In its sample, this clonotype was seen many times. The chain combines TRBV28 with TRBJ2-5; 7 nucleotides line up with TRBD2. Germline CDR1 reads MDHEN; CDR2 reads SYDVKM. V shed 6 bases, J shed 3 bases, and the junction held 10 bases outside the gene matches. This CDR3 spans 15 amino acids. CDR3 region: CASRLAGGGKETQYF. Written as DNA, the CDR3 is TGTGCCAGCAGACTCGCGGGCGGGGGTAAAGAGACCCAGTACTTC. Variable domain in full (rest from reference TRBV28 and TRBJ2-5): DVKVTQSSRYLVKRTGEKVFLECVQDMDHENMFWYRQDPGLGLRLIYFSYDVKMKEKGDIPEGYSVSREKKERFSLILESASTNQTSMYLCASRLAGGGKETQYFGPGTRLLVL.

The V and J genes are TRBV9 and TRBJ1-5; 10 bases are shared with TRBD1. The CDR3 totals 15 residues. Germline V lookup: CDR1 SGDLS, CDR2 YYNGEE. Trimming cost V 4 bases and J 3 bases; bases outside gene matches: 4. DNA for the CDR3: TGTGCCAGCAGCCAGGGACAGGGGTCCAATCAGCCCCAGCATTTT. Amino acid sequence: CASSQGQGSNQPQHF.

This clonotype was detected ten times or more. The CDR3 DNA reads as TGCAGTGCCTTGGGAGACGGGAGGCGGAATGAGCAGTTCTTC. Its protein product is CSALGDGRRNEQFF. The J gene is TRBJ2-1, the V gene TRBV20-1, with 7 positions matching TRBD2. V dropped 6 bases and J dropped 7; count of bases not matched to a gene: 12. The CDR3 is made up of 14 amino acids. Germline assignment: CDR1 DFQATT and CDR2 SNEGSKA (reference sequence).

This clonotype was seen once. This chain connects TRBV29-1 to TRBJ1-2; TRBD1 is a possible D gene (6 bases). This CDR3 contains 13 residues. Trimming removed 3 bases at V and 4 bases at J, with 12 bases between. In germline, CDR1 is SQVTM, CDR2 ANQGSEA. The CDR3 DNA is TGCAGCGTTGAGGACGGGACAACCTATGGCTACACCTTC. As protein: CSVEDGTTYGYTF.

In DNA form, the CDR3 reads TGCAGTGCTGGCAAAGTTAGGGAGACCCAGTACTTC. Translated: CSAGKVRETQYF. The chain has TRBV20-1 and TRBJ2-5; no clear D. V gave up 5 bases and J gave up 5 bases, with 12 bases separating them. CDR3 length: 12 residues. The germline gives CDR1 DFQATT, CDR2 SNEGSKA (reference sequence).

The J gene is TRBJ1-5, the V gene TRBV12-3 or TRBV12-4; a weak D match, TRBD1 (5 bases). The CDR3 runs to 16 residues. Trimming left V 4 bases short and J 1 base short, with 14 bases between. The CDR3 nucleotides read TGTGCCAGCAGTTCCCGGGTGGGGGTGAGCAATCAGCCCCAGCATTTT. Amino acids: CASSSRVGVSNQPQHF.

This sequence joins TRBV6-6 and TRBJ2-1; 10 bases are shared with TRBD2. Germline V gene lookup returns CDR1 MNHNY and CDR2 SVGAGI (reference sequence). The CDR3 loop spans 15 amino acids. J gave up 3 bases and V 5 bases, and 4 bases lay outside the gene matches. CDR3 nucleotide sequence: TGTGCCAGCAGTAAGGGACTAGCGCGCTACAATGAGCAGTTCTTC. It specifies CASSKGLARYNEQFF.

V is TRBV20-1 and J is TRBJ1-1, with 7 bases matching TRBD1. V was clipped by 5 bases and J by 4 bases; unmatched bases: 7. This CDR3 is built from 13 residues. CDR1 DFQATT and CDR2 SNEGSKA come from the germline V gene (reference sequence). CDR3 loop: CSAGSSGGTEAFF. DNA of the CDR3: TGCAGTGCTGGATCATCAGGGGGCACTGAAGCTTTCTTT.

The rearrangement uses TRBV5-1 and TRBJ1-6; possible D gene TRBD1, 5 bases. Trimming shortened V by 3 bases and J by 10 bases, and 14 bases separated the two germline ends. There are 14 residues in the CDR3. Germline CDR1 and CDR2: SGHRS and YFSETQ. The CDR3 protein is CASSSDGARSPLHF. For the CDR3, the DNA is TGCGCCAGCAGCTCGGATGGGGCTAGGTCACCCCTCCACTTT.

The chain combines TRBV25-1 with TRBJ1-1; TRBD1 might be the D (5 bases). Germline CDR1 and CDR2: MGHDK and SYGVNS. V was pared by 6 bases and J by 3 bases, with 11 bases between. This CDR3 has 13 residues. CDR3 loop: CASSWRGDTEAFF. CDR3 DNA: TGTGCCAGCAGCTGGAGGGGAGACACTGAAGCTTTCTTT. The complete variable domain, with remaining parts taken from reference TRBV25-1 and TRBJ1-1, reads EADIYQTPRYLVIGTGKKITLECSQTMGHDKMYWYQQDPGMELHLIHYSYGVNSTEKGDLSSESTVSRIRTEHFPLTLESARPSHTSQYLCASSWRGDTEAFFGQGTRLTVV.

This clonotype has just a few counts. The V and J genes are TRBV6-6 and TRBJ2-1; D may be TRBD1 (7 bases). Germline V lookup: CDR1 MNHNY, CDR2 SVGAGI (reference sequence). CDR3 length: 15 amino acids. Trimming removed 5 bases from V and 6 bases from J, with 17 bases in between. CDR3 nucleotide sequence: TGTGCCAGCAGTCGAGACAGGGTGGAGGGCAATGAGCAGTTCTTC. It translates to CASSRDRVEGNEQFF.